Each of the 27 T cell receptor beta chains below was sequenced from the same sample in a study of cytomegalovirus exposure and HLA in healthy donors. In the PCR, 60 Vbeta and 13 Jbeta primers were used. The data were produced by immunoSEQ multiplex PCR, yet TCRdb's version contains in-frame clones alone and is incomplete. The sample contains roughly 200,000 clones, 77% of which appear only once. The sequencing sample was made of PBMCs. These receptors were obtained from a woman aged 60-75 years in good health and CMV-seropositive.

The chain recombines TRBV29-1 with TRBJ2-2, with D tentatively TRBD1 (5 bases). Trimming stripped 3 bases from V and 1 base from J, with 6 bases between. The germline gives CDR1 SQVTM, CDR2 ANQGSEA. This CDR3 spans 13 amino acids. The CDR3 loop reads CSVDQGNTGELFF. CDR3 in DNA: TGCAGCGTTGATCAGGGGAACACCGGGGAGCTGTTTTTT.

This clone was seen once. The rearrangement links TRBV19 to TRBJ1-2, with a tentative D call TRBD1 (6 bases). Germline-derived CDR1 and CDR2 are LNHDA and SQIVND (reference sequence). Between the trimmed V and J ends, which lost 0 bases and 3 bases, there was a span of 11 bases. CDR3 length: 15 residues. CDR3 sequence (DNA): TGTGCCAGTAGTATAGACGGACAGTACTACTATGGCTACACCTTC. The encoded protein is CASSIDGQYYYGYTF. Supplemented by reference TRBV19 and TRBJ1-2, the full variable domain reads DGGITQSPKYLFRKEGQNVTLSCEQNLNHDAMYWYRQDPGQGLRLIYYSQIVNDFQKGDIAEGYSVSREKKESFPLTVTSAQKNPTAFYLCASSIDGQYYYGYTFGSGTRLTVV.

This chain joins TRBV30 and TRBJ2-5; 11 bases are shared with TRBD2. J was trimmed by 6 bases and V by 5 bases; bases with no gene match: 8. Per germline, CDR1 GTSNPN and CDR2 SVGIG (reference sequence). The CDR3 has 14 residues. CDR3 DNA: TGTGCCTGGGAAAAGGGACTAGCGGAAAAGACCCAGTACTTC. Encoded protein: CAWEKGLAEKTQYF. Full variable domain (remainder filled in from reference TRBV30 and TRBJ2-5): SQTIHQWPATLVQPVGSPLSLECTVEGTSNPNLYWYRQAAGRGLQLLFYSVGIGQISSEVPQNLSASRPQDRQFILSSKKLLLSDSGFYLCAWEKGLAEKTQYFGPGTRLLVL.

The gene calls are TRBV7-6 and TRBJ2-7, with 8 nucleotides matching TRBD1. Trimming cost V 5 bases and J 7 bases; bases outside gene matches: 13. CDR1 is SGHVS, CDR2 FNYEAQ, per germline. The CDR3 extends over 15 amino acids. CDR3 DNA: TGTGCCAGCAGCAGAGTTGCAGACAGGGGTGAGGAGCAGTACTTC. It is translated as CASSRVADRGEEQYF.

The rearrangement uses TRBV11-2 and TRBJ2-7, with 7 nucleotides matching TRBD2. Trimming took 1 base from V and 5 from J; bases not matched to a gene: 8. CDR1 is SGHAT and CDR2 is FQNNGV in the germline V gene. The length of the CDR3 is 15 residues. CDR3: CASSLGLREPNEQYF. The DNA for the CDR3 is TGTGCCAGCAGCTTAGGGTTGCGGGAGCCCAACGAGCAGTACTTC.

The chain uses TRBV10-3 and TRBJ2-7; 8 nucleotides match TRBD1. Germline lookup yields CDR1 ENHRY and CDR2 SYGVKD. CDR3 length: 12 amino acids. V lost 11 bases to trimming and J lost 5 bases; unmatched junction nucleotides: 8. In DNA, the CDR3 is TGTGCCGTCCGAGGGACAGGTGACGAGCAGTACTTC. This encodes CAVRGTGDEQYF.

The J gene is TRBJ2-5, the V gene TRBV5-1; D is possibly TRBD1 (6 bases). The J call may be mistaken, given a closer DNA end match to TRBJ2-7. Germline loops: CDR1 SGHRS, CDR2 YFSETQ. The CDR3 contains 16 residues. The CDR3 bases are TGCGCCAGCAGCTTCCTAACGGGACAATCGTCCTACGAGCAGTACTTC. This sequence encodes CASSFLTGQSSYEQYF.

This clone was detected a few times. The V call is TRBV28, the J call TRBJ1-2, with a possible D match to TRBD1 (5 bases). CDR3 size: 16 residues. Germline V gives CDR1 MDHEN, CDR2 SYDVKM. The V end was cut by 7 bases, the J end by 4 bases, with 22 bases between. CDR3 DNA sequence: TGTGCCAGCACCACCCTCGGGGGGGGACGGTCCTATGGCTACACCTTC. It encodes CASTTLGGGRSYGYTF.

V usage is TRBV28 and J usage is TRBJ2-2; 8 nucleotides align to TRBD1. The ends lost 6 bases at V and 8 bases at J; junction bases unmatched: 5. CDR1 is MDHEN, CDR2 SYDVKM, per germline. CDR3 size: 13 residues. The CDR3 DNA is TGTGCCAGCAGGGACAGGGTCGCGGGGGAGCTGTTTTTT. Its protein is CASRDRVAGELFF.

CDR3 nucleotide sequence: TGTGCCAGCAGAAAAGACACCTACGAGCAGTACTTC. Residues: CASRKDTYEQYF. The V call is TRBV7-9, the J call TRBJ2-5; D remains unclear. The J call may be faulty, since TRBJ2-7 better matches the DNA end. This CDR3 is built from 12 residues. Germline V gives CDR1 SEHNR, CDR2 FQNEAQ (reference sequence).

The chain employs TRBV5-1 and TRBJ2-3; 8 nucleotides line up with TRBD2. Germline V gene lookup returns CDR1 SGHRS and CDR2 YFSETQ. The length of the CDR3 is 17 residues. The V segment lost 5 bases and the J segment 0 bases; nucleotides outside the gene matches: 11. The CDR3 bases are TGCGCCAGCAGGAATTCAATAGCGGGACCTAGCACAGATACGCAGTATTTT. Its translation is CASRNSIAGPSTDTQYF.

V gene TRBV19 combines with J gene TRBJ2-3, with 7 bases that match TRBD2. V lost 7 bases to trimming and J lost 5 bases; unmatched junction nucleotides: 6. Germline values: CDR1 LNHDA, CDR2 SQIVND (reference sequence). CDR3 size: 13 residues. The CDR3 nucleotides are TGTGCCAGTAAGTGGGAGGGTAAAGATACGCAGTATTTT. It specifies CASKWEGKDTQYF.

For the CDR3, the DNA is TGTGCCAGCAGCCTTATGCCGGGACAGAACTATGGCTACACCTTC. Amino acids: CASSLMPGQNYGYTF. The chain recombines TRBV28 with TRBJ1-2; 7 nucleotides match TRBD1. V shed 6 bases, J shed 2 bases, and the junction held 9 bases outside the gene matches. Germline-derived CDR1 and CDR2 are MDHEN and SYDVKM. The CDR3 is 15 amino acids.

V usage is TRBV7-2 and J usage is TRBJ2-2; D possibly corresponds to TRBD2 (6 bases). Per the germline V gene, CDR1 is SGHTA and CDR2 is FQGNSA. The CDR3 covers 14 residues. V was clipped by 5 bases and J by 8 bases, with 15 bases between them. Here the CDR3 reads CASSISGGVGELFF. The DNA for the CDR3 is TGTGCCAGCAGCATTAGCGGCGGTGTGGGGGAGCTGTTTTTT.

In this sample, this clone turned up once. The chain is built from TRBV5-1 and TRBJ2-5; TRBD2 is a possible D gene (5 bases). The DNA matches TRBJ2-7 better at its end, which makes the J call doubtful. This CDR3 comprises 14 residues. From germline, CDR1 is SGHRS and CDR2 YFSETQ. The CDR3: CASKAAGTAYEQYF. The CDR3 bases are TGCGCCAGCAAAGCGGCGGGTACCGCCTACGAGCAGTACTTC.

V and J are TRBV5-1 and TRBJ1-3, with 7 bases aligning to TRBD1. This CDR3 contains 14 residues. V lost 4 bases to trimming and J lost 7 bases; unmatched junction nucleotides: 8. From germline, CDR1 is SGHRS and CDR2 YFSETQ. The CDR3 protein is CASSPRTGGNTIYF. The CDR3 bases are TGCGCCAGCAGCCCCCGGACAGGTGGGAACACCATATATTTT. The variable domain in full, completed from reference TRBV5-1 and TRBJ1-3, reads KAGVTQTPRYLIKTRGQQVTLSCSPISGHRSVSWYQQTPGQGLQFLFEYFSETQRNKGNFPGRFSGRQFSNSRSEMNVSTLELGDSALYLCASSPRTGGNTIYFGEGSWLTVV.

In DNA, the CDR3 is TGTGCCAGCAGGGGACAGGGGATGGGTGGCTACACCTTC. As protein: CASRGQGMGGYTF. V and J are TRBV2 and TRBJ1-2; 10 bases are shared with TRBD1. CDR3 length: 13 residues. Per the germline V gene, CDR1 is SNHLY and CDR2 is FYNNEI. J was trimmed by 7 bases and V by 6 bases; bases with no gene match: 5.

This clone was observed a few times. This chain uses TRBV14 with TRBJ2-3; D call uncertain. The germline V and J ends were trimmed by 4 bases and 7 bases, with 9 bases remaining between them. The CDR3 is 12 residues long. CDR1 SGHDN and CDR2 FVKESK come from the germline V gene. The CDR3 sequence is CASSPSRNTQYF. The CDR3 DNA follows: TGTGCCAGCAGCCCTAGTCGTAATACGCAGTATTTT.

This clone was counted between two and nine times. This chain connects TRBV5-6 to TRBJ2-2, with D tentatively TRBD1 (6 bases). The germline V and J ends were trimmed by 3 bases and 9 bases, with 15 bases remaining between them. From germline, CDR1 is SGHDT and CDR2 YYEEEE. The CDR3 runs to 14 residues. CDR3 nucleotide sequence: TGTGCCAGCAGCTCCCTCCCAGGGGAATGGGAGCTGTTTTTT. It is translated as CASSSLPGEWELFF.

The chain couples TRBV9 to TRBJ2-7, with 9 bases identical to TRBD2. The CDR3 spans 14 residues. Looked up from germline, CDR1 is SGDLS and CDR2 is YYNGEE. V lost 2 bases, J lost 6 bases, and 6 bases stayed unmatched. The CDR3 protein is CASSVASGAFEQYF. The CDR3 coding sequence is TGTGCCAGCAGCGTGGCTAGCGGGGCGTTCGAGCAGTACTTC.

The rearrangement joins TRBV27 to TRBJ2-3; 8 bases line up with TRBD2. The V gene end was trimmed by 0 bases and the J gene end by 8 bases; junction bases not matched to a gene: 10. CDR3 length: 16 amino acids. The germline gives CDR1 MNHEY, CDR2 SMNVEV (reference sequence). The CDR3 protein is CASSLSVAGPRSTQYF. CDR3 nucleotides: TGTGCCAGCAGTTTATCCGTAGCGGGACCAAGAAGTACGCAGTATTTT.

The chain joins TRBV4-2 to TRBJ2-4, with TRBD1 matching 11 bases. Per the germline V gene, CDR1 is LGHNA and CDR2 is YNFKEQ. CDR3 length equals 13 residues. V lost 4 bases to trimming and J lost 9 bases; unmatched junction nucleotides: 2. The CDR3 spells CASSRGTGGIQYF. The CDR3 nucleotides are TGTGCCAGCAGCCGCGGGACAGGGGGCATTCAGTACTTC.

This clone was detected only a few times. The chain uses TRBV7-2 and TRBJ2-2, with 10 nucleotides matching TRBD2. The V segment lost 5 bases and the J segment 6 bases; nucleotides outside the gene matches: 9. Germline V lookup: CDR1 SGHTA, CDR2 FQGNSA. The CDR3 loop spans 16 amino acids. Here the CDR3 reads CASSPQRAGGAGELFF. As DNA, the CDR3 is TGTGCCAGCAGCCCCCAAAGAGCGGGAGGGGCCGGGGAGCTGTTTTTT.

The chain recombines TRBV9 with TRBJ2-2; 10 bases agree with TRBD1. The CDR3 has 21 residues. Germline-derived CDR1 and CDR2 are SGDLS and YYNGEE. Trimming removed 0 bases from V and 0 bases from J; junction bases left unmatched: 14. The CDR3 DNA sequence: TGTGCCAGCAGCGTAGTGGGGGGACAGGGGCGCGGGAGCCCGAACACCGGGGAGCTGTTTTTT. Its translation: CASSVVGGQGRGSPNTGELFF.

The chain couples TRBV9 to TRBJ2-7, with 7 nucleotides matching TRBD1. The CDR3 has 15 amino acids. CDR1 is SGDLS, CDR2 YYNGEE, per germline. The ends lost 4 bases at V and 3 bases at J; junction bases unmatched: 10. The chain's CDR3 is CASSPRQGKNYEQYF. In DNA form, the CDR3 reads TGTGCCAGCAGCCCTCGACAGGGCAAGAACTACGAGCAGTACTTC.

This chain uses TRBV7-9 with TRBJ1-5, with TRBD1 as a possible D gene (6 bases). Between the trimmed V and J ends, which lost 0 bases and 7 bases, there was a span of 13 bases. Germline values: CDR1 SEHNR, CDR2 FQNEAQ (reference sequence). The CDR3 extends over 15 amino acids. CDR3 in DNA: TGTGCCAGCAGCTTAGCTGGGGGGGGCGGCCAGCCCCAGCATTTT. Amino acids: CASSLAGGGGQPQHF.

J is TRBJ1-2 and V is TRBV29-1, with D unresolved. This CDR3 has 12 residues. Germline V CDR1 and CDR2: SQVTM, ANQGSEA. Deletions cut 5 bases from V and 1 base from J, with 8 bases between. CDR3 coding DNA: TGCAGCGTTTCTATAATTAACTATGGCTACACCTTC. This gives the protein CSVSIINYGYTF.